This T cell receptor (beta chain) derives from a study of identical twins. One entry per CDR3 protein results from TCRdb running MiXCR on the 5' RACE reads. The data show about 260,000 distinct CDR3 sequences, 5.5% to 7% seen once. This clonotype came up a few times. The antigen remains undetermined. Study results and limitations: Whereas memory repertoires showed no such difference, abundant cord blood beta clonotypes carried fewer insertions.

The CDR3 is 14 amino acids. The ends were cut back, 4 bases at V and 3 bases at J, with 13 bases in the middle. Germline CDR1 ENHRY, CDR2 SYGVKD. The same sample was also used in a study of yellow fever vaccine responses in identical twins.

The V and J genes are TRBV10-3 and TRBJ2-7; the D gene is possibly TRBD2 (5 bases). The TCR comes from a woman aged 18-30 years in good health. Source material: memory (CD45RO+) T cells sorted from blood. In DNA, the CDR3 is TGTGCCATCAGTGGAGGGAAGCAACGCTACGAGCAGTACTTC. It is translated as CAISGGKQRYEQYF.